These 5 T cell receptor beta chains originate from one sample sequenced in a study of OX40 agonist ivuxolimab in advanced cancers. Using immunoSEQ multiplex PCR, the repertoire was profiled, and TCRdb retains in-frame clones only, with some absent. The sample lists around 56,000 clones, over 75% occurring once. This sample comprised CD4+ or CD8+ T cells sorted from blood, obtained in a trial of the OX40 agonist ivuxolimab. Every receptor here comes from an adult with an advanced solid tumor such as melanoma, head and neck, liver or kidney cancer.

The gene calls are TRBV10-3 and TRBJ1-1; D gene unclear. Per the germline V gene, CDR1 is ENHRY and CDR2 is SYGVKD. The CDR3 extends over 15 amino acids. Trimming left V 7 bases short and J 1 base short, with 16 bases between. CDR3 coding DNA: TGTGCCATCACTCAAGGGAATTCGGGGAACACTGAAGCTTTCTTT. Translated: CAITQGNSGNTEAFF.

This clone was seen just once. This rearrangement joins TRBV7-9 to TRBJ1-1, with D maybe TRBD1 (6 bases). CDR1 SEHNR and CDR2 FQNEAQ come from the germline V gene (reference sequence). Between the trimmed V and J ends, which lost 1 base and 7 bases, there was a span of 10 bases. This CDR3 region has 13 residues. The CDR3 loop reads CASSLEGGLEAFF. CDR3 coding DNA: TGTGCCAGCAGCTTAGAGGGGGGCCTTGAAGCTTTCTTT.

The chain has TRBV27 and TRBJ1-3, with D unresolved. Germline loops: CDR1 MNHEY, CDR2 SMNVEV (reference sequence). V was clipped by 4 bases and J by 0 bases, with 4 bases between them. This CDR3 is built from 13 residues. As DNA, the CDR3 is TGTGCCAGCAGTTCCTCCTCTGGAAACACCATATATTTT. Translated: CASSSSSGNTIYF.

This clone was counted between two and nine times. This chain connects TRBV11-2 to TRBJ1-6; 7 bases match TRBD1. V was clipped by 1 base and J by 7 bases; unmatched bases: 4. Germline CDR1 and CDR2: SGHAT and FQNNGV. This CDR3 has 15 residues. The CDR3 DNA reads as TGTGCCAGCAGCTTAGCCCAGGGGGGAAATTCACCCCTCCACTTT. It yields the protein CASSLAQGGNSPLHF.

The rearrangement uses TRBV28 and TRBJ2-7, with 8 bases identical to TRBD2. The V gene's germline CDR1 is MDHEN and CDR2 SYDVKM. After removal of 5 bases from V and 0 bases from J, the junction contained 3 bases not matched to a gene. The length of the CDR3 is 14 residues. The chain's CDR3 is CASSREGVSYEQYF. The CDR3 coding sequence is TGTGCCAGCAGTCGGGAGGGGGTCTCCTACGAGCAGTACTTC.